A selection of T cell receptor beta chains follows, all from one sample in a study of regulatory T cells in long-lasting Graves disease. In TCRdb, the multiplex PCR reads were re-called with MiXCR into one record per CDR3 protein. The table has hundreds of thousands of distinct CDR3 sequences, around 30% seen once. The sequenced sample was peripheral blood mononuclear cells (PBMCs), obtained when the disease was refractory, from a patient treated with antithyroid drugs. These receptors all come from a female donor with Graves disease. Each CDR3 is given with its conserved first and last residue. A D gene is named only where the DNA matches it firmly. A clone size is listed for some rows: how often the clone was seen (once, few, many), or a class if it is expanded.

j_call v_call clone_size d_call cdr3_nt cdr3_aa
TRBJ1-6 TRBV20-1 few NA TGCAGTGCTAGGGATTCGGGGGCCCCCCTCCACTTT CSARDSGAPLHF
TRBJ1-1 TRBV2 many NA TGTGCCAGCAGGGAGCAGGAGGGGATGAACACTGAAGCTTTCTTT CASREQEGMNTEAFF
TRBJ1-2 TRBV6-1 NA TRBD1 TGTGCCAGCAGTAGCGACGTTCGACAGGGGACTAACTATGGCTACACCTTC CASSSDVRQGTNYGYTF
TRBJ1-2 TRBV28 many NA TGTGCCAGCAGTACCAGGACAGAGGCCGGCTACACCTTC CASSTRTEAGYTF
TRBJ2-7 TRBV27 NA NA TGTGTCAGCAGTTTACGAGGGATCCGCTACGAGCAGTACTTC CVSSLRGIRYEQYF
TRBJ2-2 TRBV10-1 NA TRBD2 TGCGCCAGCAGTGAGTCGTCGGTAGCGGGAGAAACCGGGGAGCTGTTTTTT CASSESSVAGETGELFF
TRBJ1-1 TRBV28 NA NA TGTGCCAGCACCATAGGAGGGGGCACTGAAGCTTTCTTT CASTIGGGTEAFF
TRBJ1-1 TRBV12-3/TRBV12-4 few NA TGTGCCAGCAGTTTAGCGGGGGGGAACGAAGCTTTCTTT CASSLAGGNEAFF
TRBJ2-3 TRBV12-3/TRBV12-4 NA NA TGTGCCAGCAGGGGATTCGGGAGAGGAGATACGCAGTATTTT CASRGFGRGDTQYF
TRBJ1-2 TRBV30 NA TRBD1 TGTGCCTGGAGTGCCGGGACAGGGTTGGGGGGCTACACCTTC CAWSAGTGLGGYTF
TRBJ1-6 TRBV20-1 few NA TGCAGTGCTAAATCGGGGAATAATTCACCCCTCCACTTT CSAKSGNNSPLHF
TRBJ1-1 TRBV5-6 NA NA TGTGCCAGCAGGCGCGGTCCCATGAACACTGAAGCTTTCTTT CASRRGPMNTEAFF
TRBJ1-1 TRBV20-1 few NA TGCAGTGCTAGAGATCCAATCGGCTGGTCCTCACGAGGCACTGAAGCTTTCTTT CSARDPIGWSSRGTEAFF
TRBJ2-7 TRBV2 many TRBD1 TGTGCCAGCGTTCGGAACAGGGGGAGACCTAACTACGAGCAGTACTTC CASVRNRGRPNYEQYF
TRBJ2-7 TRBV6-5 few NA TGTGCCAGCAGTTACCGCAGGAATACCTACGAGCAGTACTTC CASSYRRNTYEQYF
TRBJ1-2 TRBV7-9 NA NA TGTGCCAGCCAGGTCGGAGCCCCAACCTTC CASQVGAPTF
TRBJ1-2 TRBV6-1 NA NA TGTGCCAGCAGGTCAGGGGAAACTAACTATGGCTACACCTTC CASRSGETNYGYTF
TRBJ1-5 TRBV19 NA TRBD1 TGTGCCAGTAGAAAGGGACAGAACAATCAGCCCCAGCATTTT CASRKGQNNQPQHF
TRBJ1-2 TRBV18 NA NA TGTGCCAGCTCACCGACTACGTACGGGGGAGGCTACACCTTC CASSPTTYGGGYTF
TRBJ1-2 TRBV29-1 NA TRBD1 TGCAGCGTCACTGGGACAGGGTGGAATGGCTACACCTTC CSVTGTGWNGYTF
TRBJ1-2 TRBV5-1 NA TRBD1 TGCGCCAGCAGCTCCCGACAGGGAGGTCCTAACTATGGCTACACCTTC CASSSRQGGPNYGYTF
TRBJ1-2 TRBV7-2 NA NA TGTGCCAGCAGCTTAACAGCCGGGCACTATGGCTACACCTTC CASSLTAGHYGYTF
TRBJ1-2 TRBV28 NA TRBD1 TGTGCCAGCAGCTTGCCGGACAGGGTTGGCTACACCTTC CASSLPDRVGYTF
TRBJ1-2 TRBV29-1 NA TRBD1 TGCAGCGTTCGGGGCTCGGGACAGGACTATGGCTACACCTTC CSVRGSGQDYGYTF
TRBJ1-4 TRBV30 NA NA TGTGCCTGGAGTGGCCCGACTGGGGGTGATGAAAAACTGTTTTTT CAWSGPTGGDEKLFF
TRBJ1-1 TRBV2 once NA TGTGCCAGCAGTGAAGGGCAGCCGCTAAACACTGAAGCTTTCTTT CASSEGQPLNTEAFF
TRBJ1-1 TRBV5-1 NA NA TGCGCCAGCAGCTTGGAAGGCACTAGTGACACTGAAGCTTTCTTT CASSLEGTSDTEAFF
TRBJ2-2 TRBV12-3/TRBV12-4 many TRBD2 TGTGCCAGCAGTCCTGGACTAGCGGGAGGGCCTAGGTCCGGGGAGCTGTTTTTT CASSPGLAGGPRSGELFF
TRBJ1-2 TRBV20-1 many NA TGCAGTGCTAGGGGGGTTGGCTACACCTTC CSARGVGYTF
TRBJ2-7 TRBV3-1 NA NA TGTGCCAGCAGCCAACCCGGCCTCGGGTTGGGGGAGCAGTACTTC CASSQPGLGLGEQYF
TRBJ2-7 TRBV28 many TRBD1 TGTGCCAGCAGTCCCCGGGACAGATTCTACGAGCAGTACTTC CASSPRDRFYEQYF
TRBJ1-4 TRBV7-9 few TRBD1 TGTGCCAGCAGCAAAGCAACAGGGGTAAAACTGTTTTTT CASSKATGVKLFF
TRBJ1-6 TRBV10-3 few TRBD1 TGTGCCACCCGAGGGGACAGTCAAAATTCACCCCTCCACTTT CATRGDSQNSPLHF
TRBJ2-7 TRBV20-1 NA TRBD2 TGCAGTGCAACATCTAGCGGGAGGGCCGTCGAGCAGTACTTC CSATSSGRAVEQYF
TRBJ1-1 TRBV30 NA NA TGTGCCTGGAGTGACACGGGTCGTGAAGCTTTCTTT CAWSDTGREAFF
TRBJ2-7 TRBV3-1 few TRBD2 TGTGCCAGCAGCCACTCTAGCGGGAACCCTTACGAGCAGTACTTC CASSHSSGNPYEQYF
TRBJ1-5 TRBV18 many NA TGTGCCAGCAGCCCCCAGGGAAATCAGCCCCAGCATTTT CASSPQGNQPQHF
TRBJ1-3 TRBV27 NA NA TGTGCCAGCAGTACCTTGGGCAGGCGGGGTGGAAACACCATATATTTT CASSTLGRRGGNTIYF
TRBJ1-2 TRBV5-1 NA TRBD1 TGCGCCAGCAGCGGGGGACAGGGCGATGGCTACACCTTC CASSGGQGDGYTF
TRBJ1-5 TRBV20-1 NA NA TGCAGTGTCAAATCAGGTTTTGGCAATCAGCCCCAGCATTTT CSVKSGFGNQPQHF
TRBJ2-5 TRBV6-1 NA TRBD2 TGTGCCAGCAGTACGCGGACTAGCGGGAGGGCCCGGGAGACCCAGTACTTC CASSTRTSGRARETQYF
TRBJ1-1 TRBV27 NA TRBD1 TGTGCCAGCAGTTACAAGACAGGGGGGGCTGGGATGAACACTGAAGCTTTCTTT CASSYKTGGAGMNTEAFF
TRBJ2-3 TRBV12-3/TRBV12-4 NA NA TGTGCCAGCAGACATACAGGGCCAGATACGCAGTATTTT CASRHTGPDTQYF
TRBJ2-7 TRBV11-2 few TRBD1 TGTGCCAGCAGGCAGGGGGTTGGCGAGCAGTACTTC CASRQGVGEQYF
TRBJ2-7 TRBV6-1 few TRBD1 TGTGCCAGCACCCGCCGGGACAGTTCCTACGAGCAGTACTTC CASTRRDSSYEQYF
TRBJ1-5 TRBV2 many TRBD1 TGTGCCAGCACCGCAGACAGGGAGTCGGTGGATCAGCCCCAGCATTTT CASTADRESVDQPQHF
TRBJ1-2 TRBV4-2 once NA TGTGCCAGCAGCCAAGAACCGGCGGATGGCTACACCTTC CASSQEPADGYTF
TRBJ2-2 TRBV20-1 NA NA TGCAGTGCTAGAGATCCCTTCGGGACGGTAAACACCGGGGAGCTGTTTTTT CSARDPFGTVNTGELFF
TRBJ1-5 TRBV19 NA NA TGTGCCAGTAGTAGGAGAAATAGCAATCAGCCCCAGCATTTT CASSRRNSNQPQHF
TRBJ1-2 TRBV7-3 few NA TGTGCCAGCAGCTCTTACTCGGGAGGCTACACCTTC CASSSYSGGYTF
TRBJ2-7 TRBV27 NA TRBD2 TGTGCCAGCAGTTTTACAAGGACTAGCGGGAGTAAGTACGAGCAGTACTTC CASSFTRTSGSKYEQYF
TRBJ2-4 TRBV14 NA NA TGTGCCAGCAGCCAAGGATCCGGGGTTCAGTACTTC CASSQGSGVQYF